Included here is one TCR beta chain sequence, with context. The data were taken from a study of OX40 agonist ivuxolimab in advanced cancers. The assay was immunoSEQ multiplex PCR, and TCRdb's table has in-frame clones only and misses some. In the table there are 65,000 to 100,000 clones, about 90% of which are singletons. Trimming took 0 bases from V and 2 from J; bases not matched to a gene: 5. Germline lookup yields CDR1 SGDLS and CDR2 YYNGEE. The CDR3 covers 16 residues. The input for sequencing was CD4+ or CD8+ T cells sorted from blood, taken in a trial of the OX40 agonist ivuxolimab. The TCR comes from an adult with an advanced solid tumor such as melanoma, head and neck, liver or kidney cancer. The chain uses TRBV9 and TRBJ2-7; TRBD2 matches at 10 bases. CDR3 amino acids: CASSVGPSGGTYEQYF. The CDR3, as DNA: TGTGCCAGCAGCGTAGGCCCTAGCGGGGGAACCTACGAGCAGTACTTC.